Following are 27 T cell receptor beta chains from one sample sequenced in a study of neurological immune-mediated disorders. A single record per CDR3 protein comes from TCRdb applying MiXCR to the 5' RACE reads. The sample includes fewer than 90,000 distinct CDR3 sequences, 4% to 6% of them seen just once. Source material: PBMCs. These TCRs come from a man aged 18 to 29 with multiple sclerosis.

This clonotype has at least ten counts. This chain connects TRBV10-3 to TRBJ1-1, with D uncertain. Trimming took off 3 bases at V and 2 bases at J, with 7 bases between the two ends. CDR3 length equals 13 residues. CDR1 is ENHRY, CDR2 SYGVKD, per germline. CDR3 in amino acids: CAISEPENTEAFF. CDR3 sequence (DNA): TGTGCCATCAGTGAACCAGAAAACACTGAAGCTTTCTTT.

This clonotype was detected many times. The V and J genes are TRBV24-1 and TRBJ2-7, with D hard to call. Between the trimmed V and J ends, which lost 2 bases and 2 bases, there was a span of 6 bases. From germline, CDR1 is KGHDR and CDR2 SFDVKD. The CDR3 covers 13 residues. CDR3 loop: CATSDSGPYEQYF. CDR3 bases: TGTGCCACCAGTGATTCCGGACCCTACGAGCAGTACTTC.

The sample holds many counts of this clonotype. The chain couples TRBV6-6 to TRBJ2-1; TRBD2 agrees at 8 bases. Germline lookup yields CDR1 MNHNY and CDR2 SVGAGI (reference sequence). This CDR3 has 20 amino acids. Trimming at V came to 0 bases and at J to 4 bases, leaving 17 bases not matched to a gene. The CDR3 loop is CASSYSPGRGALNIYNEQFF. The CDR3 DNA is TGTGCCAGCAGTTACTCCCCTGGGCGGGGGGCCCTAAATATTTACAATGAGCAGTTCTTC.

This clonotype was recorded a few times. The gene calls are TRBV29-1 and TRBJ1-1; D is unresolved. Per the germline V gene, CDR1 is SQVTM and CDR2 is ANQGSEA. Trimming took 6 bases from V and 5 from J, leaving 13 bases between them. The CDR3 is made up of 12 amino acids. CDR3 sequence: CSVGKGNTEAFF. In DNA, the CDR3 is TGCAGCGTAGGAAAGGGCAATACTGAAGCTTTCTTT.

The sample holds many counts of this clonotype. The chain has TRBV6-2 or TRBV6-3 and TRBJ1-4; D not resolved. Trimming cost V 0 bases and J 8 bases, with 7 bases left between them. The length of the CDR3 is 13 residues. Per the germline V gene, CDR1 is MNHEY and CDR2 is SVGEGT. In DNA, the CDR3 is TGTGCCAGCAGTTACTCTGGGCCAGAAAAACTGTTTTTT. Residues: CASSYSGPEKLFF.

This clonotype showed up many times. The rearrangement joins TRBV2 to TRBJ2-1, with 9 bases matching TRBD2. Trimming at V came to 4 bases and at J to 8 bases, leaving 9 bases not matched to a gene. Germline V lookup: CDR1 SNHLY, CDR2 FYNNEI. The CDR3 length is 15 residues. CDR3 coding DNA: TGTGCCAGCAGTGTGCCGCGGGGGGGGGTCGATGAGCAGTTCTTC. Protein sequence: CASSVPRGGVDEQFF.

This clonotype was seen at least ten times. The rearrangement joins TRBV20-1 to TRBJ2-2, with D hard to call. The germline CDR1 and CDR2 sequences are DFQATT and SNEGSKA (reference sequence). The V end lost 2 bases, the J end lost 8 bases, and 18 bases lay between the germline ends. The CDR3 sequence is 15 residues long. CDR3 amino acids: CSARSKLRGAGELFF. CDR3 coding DNA: TGCAGTGCTAGATCCAAACTTCGAGGTGCTGGGGAGCTGTTTTTT.

This clonotype occurred a few times. One end of the junction is discordant with germline, which a read error may explain. CDR3 DNA: TGCGCCAGCAGCTTGAAGGGAGAGACAGGGACTTCACCCCTCAACTTT. Translation gives CASSLKGETGTSPLNF. The V gene is TRBV5-1, the J gene TRBJ1-6; 7 bases are a match to TRBD1. This CDR3 has 16 amino acids. Germline V lookup: CDR1 SGHRS, CDR2 YFSETQ.

Many counts were recorded for this clonotype. This chain connects TRBV5-1 to TRBJ2-5; 15 bases are a match to TRBD2. V trimming: 3 bases; J trimming: 5 bases; junction bases outside the gene matches: 8. There are 17 residues in the CDR3. Germline loops: CDR1 SGHRS, CDR2 YFSETQ. CDR3 sequence (DNA): TGCGCCAGCAGCTCCGGACTAGCGGGGGGGCGCGGGGAGACCCAGTACTTC. Its protein is CASSSGLAGGRGETQYF. Based on the CDR3 plus reference TRBV5-1 and TRBJ2-5, the full variable domain is KAGVTQTPRYLIKTRGQQVTLSCSPISGHRSVSWYQQTPGQGLQFLFEYFSETQRNKGNFPGRFSGRQFSNSRSEMNVSTLELGDSALYLCASSSGLAGGRGETQYFGPGTRLLVL.

This clonotype was found a few times. Being one base from a much bigger clone, this may be a read error. The rearrangement joins TRBV28 to TRBJ1-5, with D uncertain. CDR3 size: 10 residues. Deletions cut 9 bases from V and 5 bases from J, with 5 bases between. Looked up from germline, CDR1 is MDHEN and CDR2 is SYDVKM. CDR3 amino acids: CARGHQPQHF. CDR3 coding DNA: TGTGCCAGAGGACATCAGCCCCAGCATTTT.

This clonotype was recorded many times. This chain links TRBV7-3 with TRBJ1-1, with D tentatively TRBD1 (5 bases). The V gene's germline CDR1 is SGHTA and CDR2 FQGTGA. The V and J ends lost 4 bases and 3 bases respectively, with 12 bases between them. This CDR3 has 14 residues. The CDR3 DNA reads as TGTGCCAGCAGCTCGCGGGGCAGGGACACTGAAGCTTTCTTT. This translates into CASSSRGRDTEAFF.

In its sample, this clonotype was seen many times. This sequence joins TRBV7-8 and TRBJ2-7, with D uncertain. Germline-derived CDR1 and CDR2 are SGHVS and FQNEAQ. V dropped 1 base and J dropped 5 bases, with 3 bases sitting between them. The CDR3 covers 11 residues. In nucleotides, the CDR3 is TGTGCCAGCAGCTTAGATCACGAGCAGTACTTC. It translates to CASSLDHEQYF.

This clonotype was recorded many times. The V call is TRBV20-1, the J call TRBJ2-2, with 9 nucleotides matching TRBD2. Germline-derived CDR1 and CDR2 are DFQATT and SNEGSKA (reference sequence). V shed 0 bases and J 6 bases; nucleotides not matched to a gene: 8. The CDR3 extends over 16 amino acids. The CDR3, as DNA: TGCAGTGCTAGAGATTCCCAGCGGGGGGACGCCGGGGAGCTGTTTTTT. Residues: CSARDSQRGDAGELFF.

This clonotype was picked up many times. The chain joins TRBV29-1 to TRBJ1-5, with D possibly TRBD1 on 6 matching bases. Germline values: CDR1 SQVTM, CDR2 ANQGSEA. V gave up 4 bases and J gave up 6 bases, with 13 bases separating them. The CDR3 is 13 residues long. The chain's CDR3 is CSVGDTGAQPQHF. The CDR3 bases are TGCAGCGTTGGAGACACGGGGGCTCAGCCCCAGCATTTT.

At least ten counts were recorded for this clonotype. The rearrangement links TRBV7-7 to TRBJ2-1; no reliable D call. Between the trimmed V and J ends, which lost 10 bases and 2 bases, there was a span of 12 bases. Germline V gives CDR1 SSHAT, CDR2 FNYEAQ (reference sequence). This CDR3 is built from 13 residues. The CDR3 DNA follows: TGTGCCATCAACGGCGGCCCCTACAATGAGCAGTTCTTC. This encodes CAINGGPYNEQFF.

The sample holds many counts of this clonotype. The chain links TRBV29-1 to TRBJ1-2; D gene unclear. CDR3 length: 10 amino acids. Germline V gives CDR1 SQVTM, CDR2 ANQGSEA. V lost 5 bases and J lost 5, with 6 bases in between. The DNA of the CDR3 is TGCAGCGTTCAAGGGTATGGCTACACCTTC. It encodes CSVQGYGYTF. Combining the CDR3 with reference TRBV29-1 and TRBJ1-2 gives the whole variable domain SAVISQKPSRDICQRGTSLTIQCQVDSQVTMMFWYRQQPGQSLTLIATANQGSEATYESGFVIDKFPISRPNLTFSTLTVSNMSPEDSSIYLCSVQGYGYTFGSGTRLTVV.

This clonotype was detected ten times or more. This sequence joins TRBV14 and TRBJ2-5; D gene unclear. The CDR3 covers 11 residues. Trimming took 5 bases from V and 7 from J, leaving 8 bases between them. In germline, CDR1 is SGHDN, CDR2 FVKESK. The CDR3 protein is CASSIQRTQYF. In nucleotides, the CDR3 is TGTGCCAGCAGCATCCAGCGGACCCAGTACTTC.

This clonotype was observed many times. The chain carries TRBV20-1 and TRBJ1-6, with TRBD1 matching over 8 bases. The V segment lost 3 bases and the J segment 9 bases; nucleotides outside the gene matches: 4. The CDR3 covers 13 residues. Germline assignment: CDR1 DFQATT and CDR2 SNEGSKA (reference sequence). This CDR3 is CSARTGEVSPLHF. DNA for the CDR3: TGCAGTGCTAGGACAGGGGAAGTTTCACCCCTCCACTTT.

This clonotype was detected many times. The V call is TRBV20-1, the J call TRBJ2-3; no firm D call. CDR3 size: 16 residues. The germline V gene encodes CDR1 DFQATT and CDR2 SNEGSKA (reference sequence). V was clipped by 0 bases and J by 0 bases, with 13 bases between them. The CDR3 here is CSARDFGKTSTDTQYF. The CDR3, as DNA: TGCAGTGCTAGAGATTTCGGCAAAACTAGCACAGATACGCAGTATTTT.

This clonotype was counted ten times or more. The chain is built from TRBV14 and TRBJ2-7; D gene unclear. This CDR3 region has 14 residues. V lost 2 bases, J lost 3 bases, and 11 bases lay in between. Germline CDR1 SGHDN, CDR2 FVKESK. CDR3 amino acids: CASSQRGNYYEQYF. The CDR3 nucleotides are TGTGCCAGCAGCCAAAGAGGAAACTACTACGAGCAGTACTTC.

This clonotype was observed at least ten times. Relative to the germline gene, one junction end is altered; a read error may explain this. The chain uses TRBV5-1 and TRBJ1-6; D gene uncertain. The germline V gene encodes CDR1 SGHRS and CDR2 YFSETQ. This CDR3 comprises 16 residues. The CDR3 loop is CASSLVTLSSNSPLNF. Here the CDR3 DNA reads TGCGCCAGCAGCTTGGTGACACTCTCTTCCAATTCACCCCTCAACTTT.

This clonotype was counted ten times or more. V is TRBV20-1 and J is TRBJ1-2; D unclear. With 1 base removed from V and 1 base from J, the gap between germline ends came to 10 bases. CDR1 and CDR2 from the germline V gene are DFQATT and SNEGSKA (reference sequence). This CDR3 comprises 14 residues. CDR3 nucleotide sequence: TGCAGTGCTAGAGGCGCGGATCGTAACTATGGCTACACCTTC. Translation gives CSARGADRNYGYTF.

This clonotype came up many times. The chain carries TRBV9 and TRBJ1-2; 7 bases are shared with TRBD1. With 4 bases clipped from V and 5 bases from J, the junction kept 11 bases outside the gene matches. The length of the CDR3 is 15 residues. Germline V CDR1 and CDR2: SGDLS, YYNGEE. This CDR3 reads CASSIGTVDRYGYTF. The DNA of the CDR3 is TGTGCCAGCAGCATCGGGACAGTGGATCGTTATGGCTACACCTTC.

This clonotype was seen ten or more times. This rearrangement joins TRBV5-1 to TRBJ2-1; 7 nucleotides line up with TRBD1. Germline trimming cut 1 base from V and 3 bases from J; bases unmatched to any gene: 10. This CDR3 comprises 17 residues. CDR1 SGHRS and CDR2 YFSETQ come from the germline V gene. DNA for the CDR3: TGCGCCAGCAGCTTGAATTATATGGGGACAGTCTACAATGAGCAGTTCTTC. Amino acid sequence: CASSLNYMGTVYNEQFF. Full variable domain (rest looked up from reference TRBV5-1 and TRBJ2-1): KAGVTQTPRYLIKTRGQQVTLSCSPISGHRSVSWYQQTPGQGLQFLFEYFSETQRNKGNFPGRFSGRQFSNSRSEMNVSTLELGDSALYLCASSLNYMGTVYNEQFFGPGTRLTVL.

The table lists this clonotype with many counts. The V and J genes are TRBV7-3 and TRBJ2-1; the D is unclear. V lost 5 bases, J lost 12 bases, and 17 bases lay in between. The CDR3 consists of 13 residues. The germline V gene encodes CDR1 SGHTA and CDR2 FQGTGA. This CDR3 is CASSQKGPDGQFF. In DNA, the CDR3 is TGTGCCAGCAGCCAAAAGGGCCCGGATGGGCAGTTCTTC.

This clonotype was observed at least ten times. The chain links TRBV12-3 or TRBV12-4 to TRBJ1-2, with D tentatively TRBD1 (5 bases). Trimming left V 6 bases short and J 8 bases short, with 13 bases between. The length of the CDR3 is 12 residues. The CDR3 loop reads CASSPYQGGYTF. CDR3 nucleotide sequence: TGTGCCAGCAGCCCCTATCAGGGCGGCTACACCTTC.

The sample holds many counts of this clonotype. V and J are TRBV5-1 and TRBJ2-2, with TRBD2 as a possible D gene (7 bases). Trimming cost V 7 bases and J 1 base, with 17 bases left between them. Per the germline V gene, CDR1 is SGHRS and CDR2 is YFSETQ. The CDR3 runs to 16 residues. CDR3 nucleotides: TGCGCCAGCCAGCGGGACCCGGGACAGAACACCGGGGAGCTGTTTTTT. Translated: CASQRDPGQNTGELFF.